This T cell receptor (beta chain) was identified during a study of cytomegalovirus exposure and HLA in healthy donors. In the PCR, 60 Vbeta and 13 Jbeta primers were used. The method was immunoSEQ multiplex PCR; TCRdb's version includes in-frame clones alone and lacks a portion of them. The table for this sample gives approximately 120,000 clones. A word on this clone: The antigen remains undetermined.

Findings and caveats of the study: Accurate HLA-A and HLA-B prediction from TCR beta sequences was reported for most subjects.

V lost 6 bases and J lost 2, with 10 bases in between. Germline-derived CDR1 and CDR2 are SGHAT and FQNNGV. The CDR3 consists of 13 residues. The gene calls are TRBV11-2 and TRBJ1-1; D unclear. The clonotype comes from a man aged 25 to 45 in good health and CMV-seronegative. Sequenced sample: PBMCs. The CDR3 nucleotides read TGTGCCAGCAGAAATCCTAGTAACACTGAAGCTTTCTTT. Residues: CASRNPSNTEAFF.